The rows below give T cell receptor beta chains drawn from one sample of a study of T cell responses to AZD1222 COVID-19 vaccine. Data came from immunoSEQ multiplex PCR; TCRdb stores just in-frame clones and leaves some out. The sample yields about 94,000 clones, around nine tenths seen once. The input for sequencing was peripheral blood, taken on day 0 of AZD1222 vaccination. Receptor source: an adult in good health. Both conserved end residues are part of each CDR3. A D gene is named only where the DNA matches it firmly. Where a row states a size, it is once, few, many or the class of an expanded clone; other rows omit it.

v_gene: TRBV29-1
j_gene: TRBJ2-3
abundance: NA
d_gene: NA
CDR3aa: CSTRGGADTQYF
CDR3nt: TGCAGCACCCGGGGTGGGGCAGATACGCAGTATTTT

v_gene: TRBV7-3
j_gene: TRBJ1-2
abundance: NA
d_gene: TRBD1
CDR3aa: CASSSGQGYGYTF
CDR3nt: TGTGCCAGCAGCTCCGGACAGGGGTATGGCTACACCTTC

v_gene: TRBV19
j_gene: TRBJ1-2
abundance: NA
d_gene: NA
CDR3aa: CASSMRAMYGYTF
CDR3nt: TGTGCCAGTAGTATGAGGGCTATGTATGGCTACACCTTC

v_gene: TRBV29-1
j_gene: TRBJ1-2
abundance: few
d_gene: NA
CDR3aa: CSVESGLFHRSGYTF
CDR3nt: TGCAGCGTTGAATCAGGACTTTTCCACCGGTCTGGCTACACCTTC

v_gene: TRBV24-1
j_gene: TRBJ2-7
abundance: NA
d_gene: NA
CDR3aa: CATSGPWVYEQYF
CDR3nt: TGTGCCACCAGTGGACCGTGGGTATACGAGCAGTACTTC

v_gene: TRBV19
j_gene: TRBJ1-5
abundance: NA
d_gene: NA
CDR3aa: CASSPAEGQPQHF
CDR3nt: TGTGCCAGTAGTCCGGCAGAGGGTCAGCCCCAGCATTTT

v_gene: TRBV12-3/TRBV12-4
j_gene: TRBJ2-7
abundance: NA
d_gene: NA
CDR3aa: CASSPSYEQYF
CDR3nt: TGTGCCAGCAGTCCCTCCTACGAGCAGTACTTC

v_gene: TRBV5-4
j_gene: TRBJ1-1
abundance: NA
d_gene: NA
CDR3aa: CASSAGRRNYEAFF
CDR3nt: TGTGCCAGCAGCGCGGGACGCCGTAACTATGAAGCTTTCTTT

v_gene: TRBV7-3
j_gene: TRBJ1-2
abundance: NA
d_gene: TRBD1
CDR3aa: CASSTGGGNGYTF
CDR3nt: TGTGCCAGCAGTACAGGGGGCGGGAATGGCTACACCTTC

v_gene: TRBV30
j_gene: TRBJ2-5
abundance: few
d_gene: TRBD2
CDR3aa: CAWSLAGWETQYF
CDR3nt: TGTGCCTGGAGTCTAGCGGGGTGGGAGACCCAGTACTTC

v_gene: TRBV29-1
j_gene: TRBJ1-5
abundance: NA
d_gene: NA
CDR3aa: CSVGSRNQPQHF
CDR3nt: TGCAGCGTTGGGTCCCGTAATCAGCCCCAGCATTTT

v_gene: TRBV3-1/TRBV3-2
j_gene: TRBJ2-3
abundance: NA
d_gene: NA
CDR3aa: CASSQQSDTQYF
CDR3nt: TGTGCCAGCAGCCAACAATCCGATACGCAGTATTTT

v_gene: TRBV30
j_gene: TRBJ1-1
abundance: NA
d_gene: NA
CDR3aa: CAWSPGLTEAFF
CDR3nt: TGTGCCTGGAGTCCAGGTCTCACTGAAGCTTTCTTT

v_gene: TRBV14
j_gene: TRBJ2-3
abundance: NA
d_gene: TRBD1
CDR3aa: CASSQEGQGAYTQYF
CDR3nt: TGTGCCAGCAGCCAAGAGGGACAGGGGGCATATACGCAGTATTTT

v_gene: TRBV28
j_gene: TRBJ2-7
abundance: few
d_gene: TRBD2
CDR3aa: CASSLGGGISYEQYF
CDR3nt: TGTGCCAGCAGTTTAGGCGGGGGGATCTCCTACGAGCAGTACTTC

v_gene: TRBV9
j_gene: TRBJ2-3
abundance: NA
d_gene: NA
CDR3aa: CASSASGRSPDTQCF
CDR3nt: TGTGCCAGCAGCGCCTCTGGCCGCAGTCCAGATACGCAGTGTTTT

v_gene: TRBV11-2
j_gene: TRBJ1-3
abundance: NA
d_gene: NA
CDR3aa: CASNRFLGSGNTIYF
CDR3nt: TGTGCCAGCAACCGATTCTTAGGCTCTGGAAACACCATATATTTT

v_gene: TRBV7-2
j_gene: TRBJ1-4
abundance: NA
d_gene: NA
CDR3aa: CASSLVGSRDEKLFF
CDR3nt: TGTGCCAGCAGCTTAGTCGGTAGCAGGGATGAAAAACTGTTTTTT

v_gene: TRBV11-1
j_gene: TRBJ1-1
abundance: NA
d_gene: NA
CDR3aa: CASSKHRVGDTEAFF
CDR3nt: TGTGCCAGCAGCAAACACAGGGTAGGGGACACTGAAGCTTTCTTT

v_gene: TRBV7-2
j_gene: TRBJ2-1
abundance: NA
d_gene: NA
CDR3aa: CASSLGGGQGNEQFF
CDR3nt: TGTGCCAGCAGCTTAGGGGGGGGCCAGGGCAATGAGCAGTTCTTC

v_gene: TRBV6-1
j_gene: TRBJ1-4
abundance: NA
d_gene: TRBD1
CDR3aa: CASSDQGAARTNEKLFF
CDR3nt: TGTGCCAGCAGTGACCAGGGGGCGGCTCGAACTAATGAAAAACTGTTTTTT

v_gene: TRBV7-2
j_gene: TRBJ2-3
abundance: NA
d_gene: TRBD1
CDR3aa: CASSLQGADTQYF
CDR3nt: TGTGCCAGCAGCTTACAGGGGGCAGATACGCAGTATTTT

v_gene: TRBV2
j_gene: TRBJ1-1
abundance: NA
d_gene: TRBD1
CDR3aa: CASRSTGVNTEAFF
CDR3nt: TGTGCCAGCAGATCCACAGGGGTAAACACTGAAGCTTTCTTT

v_gene: TRBV14
j_gene: TRBJ1-4
abundance: NA
d_gene: NA
CDR3aa: CASSPGQIVTNEKLFF
CDR3nt: TGTGCCAGCAGCCCCGGACAGATAGTAACTAATGAAAAACTGTTTTTT

v_gene: TRBV21-1
j_gene: TRBJ1-1
abundance: NA
d_gene: NA
CDR3aa: CASSNHTEAFF
CDR3nt: TGTGCCAGCAGCAATCACACTGAAGCTTTCTTT

v_gene: TRBV5-1
j_gene: TRBJ1-3
abundance: NA
d_gene: NA
CDR3aa: CASSPARGTSGNTIYF
CDR3nt: TGCGCCAGCAGCCCCGCGAGAGGGACCTCTGGAAACACCATATATTTT

v_gene: TRBV21-1
j_gene: TRBJ2-1
abundance: NA
d_gene: NA
CDR3aa: CASSPKGTLSSYNEQFF
CDR3nt: TGTGCCAGCAGCCCCAAAGGGACTTTGAGCTCCTACAATGAGCAGTTCTTC

v_gene: TRBV7-8
j_gene: TRBJ1-2
abundance: once
d_gene: NA
CDR3aa: CASSLDGQTSYGYTF
CDR3nt: TGTGCCAGCAGCTTAGATGGGCAGACTAGCTATGGCTACACCTTC

v_gene: TRBV11-3
j_gene: TRBJ2-7
abundance: NA
d_gene: NA
CDR3aa: CASSRTASYEQYF
CDR3nt: TGTGCCAGCAGCCGGACAGCCTCCTACGAGCAGTACTTC

v_gene: TRBV7-9
j_gene: TRBJ1-1
abundance: hyperexpanded
d_gene: TRBD1
CDR3aa: CASSLGDRVAFF
CDR3nt: TGTGCCAGCAGCTTAGGGGACAGGGTAGCTTTCTTT

v_gene: TRBV5-8
j_gene: TRBJ2-5
abundance: few
d_gene: NA
CDR3aa: CASSLPQGLYQETQYF
CDR3nt: TGTGCCAGCAGCTTGCCGCAGGGTTTGTACCAAGAGACCCAGTACTTC

v_gene: TRBV19
j_gene: TRBJ1-4
abundance: NA
d_gene: NA
CDR3aa: CASSYSGPLFF
CDR3nt: TGTGCCAGTAGCTACTCAGGACCACTGTTTTTT

v_gene: TRBV11-3
j_gene: TRBJ2-1
abundance: NA
d_gene: NA
CDR3aa: CASSFKGNEQFF
CDR3nt: TGTGCCAGCAGCTTTAAGGGAAATGAGCAGTTCTTC

v_gene: TRBV9
j_gene: TRBJ1-4
abundance: NA
d_gene: NA
CDR3aa: CASSPSRARANEKLFF
CDR3nt: TGTGCCAGCAGCCCGAGTCGAGCCAGGGCCAATGAAAAACTGTTTTTT

v_gene: TRBV7-3
j_gene: TRBJ2-2
abundance: NA
d_gene: NA
CDR3aa: CASSPAGVTGGTGELFF
CDR3nt: TGTGCCAGCAGCCCGGCAGGGGTCACCGGAGGCACCGGGGAGCTGTTTTTT

v_gene: TRBV19
j_gene: TRBJ1-1
abundance: NA
d_gene: NA
CDR3aa: CASSKPSSPTSEAFF
CDR3nt: TGTGCCAGTAGTAAGCCATCCTCTCCGACCTCTGAAGCTTTCTTT

v_gene: TRBV14
j_gene: TRBJ2-1
abundance: NA
d_gene: NA
CDR3aa: CASSPIIAGWSEQFF
CDR3nt: TGTGCCAGCAGCCCCATCATTGCGGGGTGGAGTGAGCAGTTCTTC

v_gene: TRBV6-5
j_gene: TRBJ2-2
abundance: once
d_gene: NA
CDR3aa: CASSSQGNVDTGELFF
CDR3nt: TGTGCCAGCAGTTCACAGGGAAATGTTGACACCGGGGAGCTGTTTTTT

v_gene: TRBV27
j_gene: TRBJ2-7
abundance: NA
d_gene: NA
CDR3aa: CASSWGFPYEQYF
CDR3nt: TGTGCCAGCAGTTGGGGTTTCCCCTACGAGCAGTACTTC

v_gene: TRBV5-1
j_gene: TRBJ2-7
abundance: NA
d_gene: NA
CDR3aa: CASSLDYGSSYEQYF
CDR3nt: TGCGCCAGCAGCTTGGACTACGGGTCCTCCTACGAGCAGTACTTC

v_gene: TRBV6-5
j_gene: TRBJ1-2
abundance: NA
d_gene: NA
CDR3aa: CASSPDGNYGYTF
CDR3nt: TGTGCCAGCAGCCCGGACGGGAACTATGGCTACACCTTC

v_gene: TRBV19
j_gene: TRBJ1-6
abundance: NA
d_gene: NA
CDR3aa: CASSPGQGGAPLHF
CDR3nt: TGTGCCAGTAGCCCGGGACAAGGTGGTGCACCCCTCCACTTT

v_gene: TRBV2
j_gene: TRBJ2-5
abundance: NA
d_gene: TRBD1
CDR3aa: CASKPGQGEETQYF
CDR3nt: TGTGCCAGCAAGCCGGGACAGGGAGAGGAGACCCAGTACTTC

v_gene: TRBV19
j_gene: TRBJ2-3
abundance: NA
d_gene: NA
CDR3aa: CASSLWTRFDTQYF
CDR3nt: TGTGCCAGTAGTCTCTGGACCCGTTTTGATACGCAGTATTTT

v_gene: TRBV7-3
j_gene: TRBJ2-7
abundance: NA
d_gene: NA
CDR3aa: CASSLCLAVCSSYEQYF
CDR3nt: TGTGCCAGCAGCTTATGCCTTGCCGTTTGTAGCTCCTACGAGCAGTACTTC

v_gene: TRBV24-1
j_gene: TRBJ2-3
abundance: NA
d_gene: NA
CDR3aa: CATSDELDTQYF
CDR3nt: TGTGCCACCAGTGATGAGCTCGATACGCAGTATTTT

v_gene: TRBV5-6
j_gene: TRBJ1-1
abundance: NA
d_gene: NA
CDR3aa: CASSLMGGTEAFF
CDR3nt: TGTGCCAGCAGCTTGATGGGCGGGACTGAAGCTTTCTTT

v_gene: TRBV6-5
j_gene: TRBJ1-1
abundance: once
d_gene: NA
CDR3aa: CASSSYIKNEAFF
CDR3nt: TGTGCCAGCAGTTCTTATATTAAAAATGAAGCTTTCTTT

v_gene: TRBV6-1
j_gene: TRBJ2-5
abundance: NA
d_gene: TRBD1
CDR3aa: CASSDMAGQAQETQYF
CDR3nt: TGTGCCAGCAGTGATATGGCTGGACAGGCTCAAGAGACCCAGTACTTC

v_gene: TRBV6-5
j_gene: TRBJ2-7
abundance: NA
d_gene: NA
CDR3aa: CASSYGGTQYEQYF
CDR3nt: TGTGCCAGCAGTTACGGGGGGACGCAATACGAGCAGTACTTC

v_gene: TRBV24-1
j_gene: TRBJ1-5
abundance: NA
d_gene: NA
CDR3aa: CATSGGLGQPQHF
CDR3nt: TGTGCCACTAGTGGGGGACTTGGGCAGCCCCAGCATTTT

v_gene: TRBV2
j_gene: TRBJ2-1
abundance: NA
d_gene: NA
CDR3aa: CASSLNEQFF
CDR3nt: TGTGCCAGCAGCCTCAATGAGCAGTTCTTC

v_gene: TRBV7-9
j_gene: TRBJ1-5
abundance: once
d_gene: NA
CDR3aa: CASSLEGGQPQHF
CDR3nt: TGTGCCAGCAGCTTAGAGGGCGGTCAGCCCCAGCATTTT

v_gene: TRBV30
j_gene: TRBJ2-5
abundance: once
d_gene: NA
CDR3aa: CAWSVSAEETQYF
CDR3nt: TGTGCCTGGAGTGTTAGCGCCGAAGAGACCCAGTACTTC

v_gene: TRBV7-9
j_gene: TRBJ1-2
abundance: NA
d_gene: NA
CDR3aa: CASSSQRVYGYTF
CDR3nt: TGTGCCAGCAGCTCTCAAAGGGTGTATGGCTACACCTTC

v_gene: TRBV6-5
j_gene: TRBJ1-2
abundance: NA
d_gene: NA
CDR3aa: CASRSTDSTYGYTF
CDR3nt: TGTGCCAGCAGATCCACCGACAGTACCTATGGCTACACCTTC

v_gene: TRBV24-1
j_gene: TRBJ2-1
abundance: NA
d_gene: TRBD2
CDR3aa: CATSDPTSGGADEQFF
CDR3nt: TGTGCCACCAGTGACCCTACTAGCGGCGGGGCGGATGAGCAGTTCTTC

v_gene: TRBV11-3
j_gene: TRBJ2-2
abundance: NA
d_gene: NA
CDR3aa: CASSQGIGDTGELFF
CDR3nt: TGTGCCAGCAGCCAGGGAATAGGCGACACCGGGGAGCTGTTTTTT